This TCR beta chain was identified in a study of blood T cell repertoires in COVID-19. The assay was immunoSEQ multiplex PCR, and TCRdb's table has in-frame clones only and misses some. The sample has roughly 360,000 clones; 75% to 90% are singletons. Germline V gene lookup returns CDR1 SEHNR and CDR2 FQNEAQ (reference sequence). Trimming took 8 bases from V and 4 from J; bases not matched to a gene: 13. This CDR3 has 15 amino acids. This receptor was identified in a woman between 45 and 60 years old who had recovered from COVID-19. The V and J genes are TRBV7-9 and TRBJ2-7, with 8 bases identical to TRBD1. Material: PBMCs or T cells enriched from blood (not recorded which). The CDR3 DNA reads TGTGCCAGCCAGGGGGGACAGGTACTTCGTTACGAGCAGTACTTC. Translated: CASQGGQVLRYEQYF.